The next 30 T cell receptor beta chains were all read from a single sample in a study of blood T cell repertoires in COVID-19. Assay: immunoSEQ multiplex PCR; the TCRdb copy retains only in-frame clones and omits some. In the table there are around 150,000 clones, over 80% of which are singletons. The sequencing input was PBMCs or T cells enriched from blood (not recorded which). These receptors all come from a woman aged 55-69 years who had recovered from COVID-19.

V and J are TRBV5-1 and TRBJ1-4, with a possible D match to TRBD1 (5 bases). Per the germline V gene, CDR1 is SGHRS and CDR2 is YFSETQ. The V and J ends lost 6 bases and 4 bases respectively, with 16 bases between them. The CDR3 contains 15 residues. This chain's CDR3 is CASKMDIAGNEKLFF. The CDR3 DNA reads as TGCGCCAGCAAAATGGACATAGCGGGTAATGAAAAACTGTTTTTT.

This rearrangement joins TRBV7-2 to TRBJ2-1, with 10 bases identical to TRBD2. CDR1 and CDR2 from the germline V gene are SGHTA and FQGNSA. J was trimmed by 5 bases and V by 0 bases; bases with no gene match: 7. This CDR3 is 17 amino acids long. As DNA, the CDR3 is TGTGCCAGCAGCTTAGCCGGAAGACTAGCGGGTAACAATGAGCAGTTCTTC. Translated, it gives CASSLAGRLAGNNEQFF.

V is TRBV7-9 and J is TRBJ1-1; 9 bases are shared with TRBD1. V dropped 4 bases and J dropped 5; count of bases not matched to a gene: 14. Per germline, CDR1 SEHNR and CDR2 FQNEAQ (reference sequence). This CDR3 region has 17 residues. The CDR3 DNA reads TGTGCCAGCAGCTCACCTTCCTCCGGGACAGGGAGAACTGAAGCTTTCTTT. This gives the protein CASSSPSSGTGRTEAFF. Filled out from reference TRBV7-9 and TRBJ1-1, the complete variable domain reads DTGVSQNPRHKITKRGQNVTFRCDPISEHNRLYWYRQTLGQGPEFLTYFQNEAQLEKSRLLSDRFSAERPKGSFSTLEIQRTEQGDSAMYLCASSSPSSGTGRTEAFFGQGTRLTVV.

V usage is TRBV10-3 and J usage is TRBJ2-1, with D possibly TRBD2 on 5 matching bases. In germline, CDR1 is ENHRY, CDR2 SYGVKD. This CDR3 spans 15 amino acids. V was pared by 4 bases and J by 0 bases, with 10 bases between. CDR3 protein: CAISAAEISYNEQFF. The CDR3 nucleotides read TGTGCCATCAGTGCAGCGGAAATCTCCTACAATGAGCAGTTCTTC.

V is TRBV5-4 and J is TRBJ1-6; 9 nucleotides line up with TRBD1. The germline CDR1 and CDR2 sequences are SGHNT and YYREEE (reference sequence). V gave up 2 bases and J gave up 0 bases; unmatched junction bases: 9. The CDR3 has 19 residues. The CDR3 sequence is CASSFSQGALSSYNSPLHF. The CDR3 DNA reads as TGTGCCAGCAGCTTTTCACAGGGGGCGCTTAGCTCCTATAATTCACCCCTCCACTTT.

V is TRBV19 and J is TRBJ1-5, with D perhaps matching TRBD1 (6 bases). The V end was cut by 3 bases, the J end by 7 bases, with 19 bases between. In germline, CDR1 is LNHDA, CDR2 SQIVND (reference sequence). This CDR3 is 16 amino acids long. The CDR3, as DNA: TGTGCCAGTAGTATGGGTGTGGGGGCAGCCGGACAGCCCCAGCATTTT. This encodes CASSMGVGAAGQPQHF.

CDR3 loop: CASSFGGGNTEAFF. As DNA, the CDR3 is TGCGCCAGCAGCTTTGGGGGAGGGAACACTGAAGCTTTCTTT. This chain links TRBV5-1 with TRBJ1-1, with D possibly being TRBD1 (5 bases). This CDR3 has 14 amino acids. Germline V lookup: CDR1 SGHRS, CDR2 YFSETQ. Trimming removed 2 bases from V and 1 base from J, with 9 bases in between.

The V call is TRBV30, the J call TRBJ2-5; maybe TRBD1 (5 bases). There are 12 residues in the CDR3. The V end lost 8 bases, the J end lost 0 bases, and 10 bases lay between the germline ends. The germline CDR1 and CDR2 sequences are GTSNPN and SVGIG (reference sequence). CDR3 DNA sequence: TGTGCCGGGAAGGGGAACCAAGAGACCCAGTACTTC. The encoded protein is CAGKGNQETQYF. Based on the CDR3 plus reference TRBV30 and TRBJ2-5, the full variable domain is SQTIHQWPATLVQPVGSPLSLECTVEGTSNPNLYWYRQAAGRGLQLLFYSVGIGQISSEVPQNLSASRPQDRQFILSSKKLLLSDSGFYLCAGKGNQETQYFGPGTRLLVL.

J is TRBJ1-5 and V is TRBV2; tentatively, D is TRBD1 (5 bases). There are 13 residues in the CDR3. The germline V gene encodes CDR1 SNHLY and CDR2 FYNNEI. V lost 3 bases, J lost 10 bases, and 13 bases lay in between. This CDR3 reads CASSDGGRRPQHF. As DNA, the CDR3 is TGTGCCAGCAGTGACGGGGGTCGGAGACCCCAGCATTTT.

The CDR3, as DNA: TGCGCCAGCAGCCAACGGACAGGGGGTTGGGAGACCCAGTACTTC. Its translation: CASSQRTGGWETQYF. V gene TRBV5-1 combines with J gene TRBJ2-5; the match to TRBD1 covers 10 bases. The J segment lost 5 bases and the V segment lost 4 bases, leaving 8 bases of the junction unmatched. The V gene's germline CDR1 is SGHRS and CDR2 YFSETQ. The CDR3 runs 15 residues.

CDR3 nucleotide sequence: TGTGCCAGCAGAGTACTAGCTAATGAGCAGTTCTTC. Translated, it gives CASRVLANEQFF. The chain uses TRBV2 and TRBJ2-1, with D perhaps TRBD2 (6 bases). CDR3 length: 12 residues. Germline V CDR1 and CDR2: SNHLY, FYNNEI. V was pared by 6 bases and J by 7 bases, with 10 bases between.

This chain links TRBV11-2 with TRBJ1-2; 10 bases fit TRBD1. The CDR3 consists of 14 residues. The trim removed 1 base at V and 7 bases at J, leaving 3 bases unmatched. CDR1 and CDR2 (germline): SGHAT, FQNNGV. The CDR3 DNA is TGTGCCAGCAGCTTAGGGGACAGGGGATTTGGCTACACCTTC. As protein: CASSLGDRGFGYTF.

The CDR3 loop reads CATSVGGTYEQYF. The CDR3 DNA is TGTGCCACCAGTGTCGGCGGAACCTACGAGCAGTACTTC. V and J are TRBV24-1 and TRBJ2-7; D call uncertain. V lost 5 bases, J lost 2 bases, and 9 bases lay in between. The CDR3 has 13 residues. Germline V gene data show CDR1 as KGHDR and CDR2 as SFDVKD.

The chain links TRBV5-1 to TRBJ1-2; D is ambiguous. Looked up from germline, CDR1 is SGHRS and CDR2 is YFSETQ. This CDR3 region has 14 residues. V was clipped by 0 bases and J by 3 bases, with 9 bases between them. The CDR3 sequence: CASSLVSGDYGYTF. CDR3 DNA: TGCGCCAGCAGCTTGGTGTCCGGAGACTATGGCTACACCTTC.

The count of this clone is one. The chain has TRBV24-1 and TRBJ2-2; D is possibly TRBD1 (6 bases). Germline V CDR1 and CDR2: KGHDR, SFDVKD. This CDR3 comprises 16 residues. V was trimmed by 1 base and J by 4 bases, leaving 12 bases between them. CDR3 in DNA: TGTGCCACCAGTGATTTCCCCGGACAGTCCACCGGGGAGCTGTTTTTT. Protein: CATSDFPGQSTGELFF.

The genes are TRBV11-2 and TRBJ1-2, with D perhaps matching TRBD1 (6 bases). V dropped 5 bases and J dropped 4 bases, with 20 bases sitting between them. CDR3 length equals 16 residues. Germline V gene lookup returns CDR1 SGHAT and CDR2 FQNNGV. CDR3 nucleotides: TGTGCCAGCAGCCTATTTGACAGGCCAGGGGCCTATGGCTACACCTTC. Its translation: CASSLFDRPGAYGYTF. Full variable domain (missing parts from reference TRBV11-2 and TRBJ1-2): EAGVAQSPRYKIIEKRQSVAFWCNPISGHATLYWYQQILGQGPKLLIQFQNNGVVDDSQLPKDRFSAERLKGVDSTLKIQPAKLEDSAVYLCASSLFDRPGAYGYTFGSGTRLTVV.

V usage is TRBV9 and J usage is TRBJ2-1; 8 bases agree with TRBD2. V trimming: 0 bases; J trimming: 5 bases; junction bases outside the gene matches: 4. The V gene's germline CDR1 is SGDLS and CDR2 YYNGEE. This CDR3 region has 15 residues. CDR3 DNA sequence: TGTGCCAGCAGCGTAGGACCAGCGGGGGACAATGAGCAGTTCTTC. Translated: CASSVGPAGDNEQFF.

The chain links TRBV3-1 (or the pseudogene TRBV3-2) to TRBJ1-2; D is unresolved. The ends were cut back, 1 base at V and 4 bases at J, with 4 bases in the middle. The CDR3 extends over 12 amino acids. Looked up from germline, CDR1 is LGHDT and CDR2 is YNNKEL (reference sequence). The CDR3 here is CASSQGGYGYTF. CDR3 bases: TGTGCCAGCAGCCAAGGAGGCTATGGCTACACCTTC.

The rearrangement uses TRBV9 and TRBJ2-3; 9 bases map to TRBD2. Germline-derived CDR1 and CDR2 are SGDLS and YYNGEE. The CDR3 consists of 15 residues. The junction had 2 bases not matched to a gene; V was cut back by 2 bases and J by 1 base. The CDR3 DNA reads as TGTGCCAGCAGCGTTAGCGGGGGTCGCACAGATACGCAGTATTTT. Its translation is CASSVSGGRTDTQYF.

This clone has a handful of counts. In DNA, the CDR3 is TGCGCCAGCAGCTTGGCCGCGGCCGCAGCTAACACTGAAGCTTTCTTT. It codes for CASSLAAAAANTEAFF. The rearrangement joins TRBV5-1 to TRBJ1-1, with D uncertain. Trimming took off 0 bases at V and 2 bases at J, with 14 bases between the two ends. CDR3 length equals 16 residues. Germline V gene data show CDR1 as SGHRS and CDR2 as YFSETQ. The whole variable domain, filled in from reference TRBV5-1 and TRBJ1-1, reads KAGVTQTPRYLIKTRGQQVTLSCSPISGHRSVSWYQQTPGQGLQFLFEYFSETQRNKGNFPGRFSGRQFSNSRSEMNVSTLELGDSALYLCASSLAAAAANTEAFFGQGTRLTVV.

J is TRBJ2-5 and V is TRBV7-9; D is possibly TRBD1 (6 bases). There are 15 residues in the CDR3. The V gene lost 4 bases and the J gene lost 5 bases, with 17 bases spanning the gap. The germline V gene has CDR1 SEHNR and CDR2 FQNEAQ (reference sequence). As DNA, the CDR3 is TGTGCCAGCAGCTATACAGTTGGGGGCCGGGAGACCCAGTACTTC. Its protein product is CASSYTVGGRETQYF.

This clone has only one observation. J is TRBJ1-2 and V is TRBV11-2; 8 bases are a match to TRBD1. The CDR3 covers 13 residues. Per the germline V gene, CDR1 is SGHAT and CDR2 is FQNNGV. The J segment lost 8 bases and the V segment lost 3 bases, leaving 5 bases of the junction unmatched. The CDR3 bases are TGTGCCAGCAGCTTGACAGGGGTAGGCGGCTACACCTTC. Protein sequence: CASSLTGVGGYTF.

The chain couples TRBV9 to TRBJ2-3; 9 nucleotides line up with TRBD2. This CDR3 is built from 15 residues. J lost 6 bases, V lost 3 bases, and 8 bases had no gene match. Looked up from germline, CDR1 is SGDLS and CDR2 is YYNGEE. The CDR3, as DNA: TGTGCCAGCAGCGCCGGCGGGGGGGGCAGGGATACGCAGTATTTT. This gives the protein CASSAGGGGRDTQYF.

The CDR3 sequence: CASSFPTGNSPLHF. CDR3 nucleotides: TGTGCCAGCAGTTTCCCCACTGGTAATTCACCCCTCCACTTT. The chain employs TRBV28 and TRBJ1-6, with D unresolved. Germline lookup yields CDR1 MDHEN and CDR2 SYDVKM. The CDR3 has 14 amino acids. Trimming took 3 bases from V and 6 from J, leaving 9 bases between them. Drawing the rest from reference TRBV28 and TRBJ1-6, the complete variable domain is DVKVTQSSRYLVKRTGEKVFLECVQDMDHENMFWYRQDPGLGLRLIYFSYDVKMKEKGDIPEGYSVSREKKERFSLILESASTNQTSMYLCASSFPTGNSPLHFGNGTRLTVT.

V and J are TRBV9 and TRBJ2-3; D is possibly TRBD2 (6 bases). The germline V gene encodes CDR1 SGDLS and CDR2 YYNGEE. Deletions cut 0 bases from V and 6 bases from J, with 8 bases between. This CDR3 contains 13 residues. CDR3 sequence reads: CASSVGGEDTQYF. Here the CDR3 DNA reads TGTGCCAGCAGCGTAGGGGGGGAGGATACGCAGTATTTT.

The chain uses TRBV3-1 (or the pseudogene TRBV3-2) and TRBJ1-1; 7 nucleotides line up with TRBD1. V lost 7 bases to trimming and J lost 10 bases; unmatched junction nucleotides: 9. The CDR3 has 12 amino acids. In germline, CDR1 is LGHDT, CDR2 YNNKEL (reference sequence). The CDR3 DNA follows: TGTGCCAGCAATATAGGGGGCTTGGGAGCTTTCTTT. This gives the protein CASNIGGLGAFF.

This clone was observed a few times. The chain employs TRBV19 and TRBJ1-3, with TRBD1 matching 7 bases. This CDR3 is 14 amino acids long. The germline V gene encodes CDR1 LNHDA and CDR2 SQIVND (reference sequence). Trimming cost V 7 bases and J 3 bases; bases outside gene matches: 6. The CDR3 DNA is TGTGCCAGTACCCCGGGACAGCGTGGAAACACCATATATTTT. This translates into CASTPGQRGNTIYF.

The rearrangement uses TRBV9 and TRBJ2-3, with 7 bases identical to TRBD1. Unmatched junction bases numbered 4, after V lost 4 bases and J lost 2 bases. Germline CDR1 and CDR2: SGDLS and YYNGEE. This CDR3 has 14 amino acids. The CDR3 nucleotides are TGTGCCAGCAGCCGGGACAGTGTCACAGATACGCAGTATTTT. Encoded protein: CASSRDSVTDTQYF.

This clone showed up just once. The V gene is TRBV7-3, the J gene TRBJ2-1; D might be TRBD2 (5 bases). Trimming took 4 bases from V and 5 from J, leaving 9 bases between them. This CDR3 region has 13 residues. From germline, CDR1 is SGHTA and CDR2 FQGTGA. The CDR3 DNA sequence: TGTGCCAGCAGCTCTCTAGCTAACAATGAGCAGTTCTTC. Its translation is CASSSLANNEQFF.

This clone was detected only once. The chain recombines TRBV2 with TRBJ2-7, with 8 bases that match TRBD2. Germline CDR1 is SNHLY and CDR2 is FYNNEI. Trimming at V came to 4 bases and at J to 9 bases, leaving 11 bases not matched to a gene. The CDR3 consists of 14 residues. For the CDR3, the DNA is TGTGCCAGCAGTGGGTCAGCGGGAGCGAACACGCAGTACTTC. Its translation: CASSGSAGANTQYF.